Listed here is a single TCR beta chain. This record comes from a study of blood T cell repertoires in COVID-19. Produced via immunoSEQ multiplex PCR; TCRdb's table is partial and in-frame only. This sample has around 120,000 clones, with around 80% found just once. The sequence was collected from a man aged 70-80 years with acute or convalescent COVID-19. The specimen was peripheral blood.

The CDR3 DNA sequence: TGTGCCAGCACCCCCCCGGGGGGCCAAGAGACCCAGTACTTC. It specifies CASTPPGGQETQYF. V and J are TRBV6-6 and TRBJ2-5; 7 bases map to TRBD2. Losses at the gene ends were 7 bases for V and 1 base for J; bases not matched to a gene: 6. The CDR3 totals 14 residues. Germline V gene lookup returns CDR1 MNHNY and CDR2 SVGAGI (reference sequence).